This T cell receptor beta chain was recorded in a study of OX40 agonist ivuxolimab in advanced cancers. Study at large: People in dose escalation had one of these cancers: hepatocellular carcinoma, melanoma, renal cell or head and neck cancer. Age averaged around 58 years (range roughly 23 to 90), and roughly 80% were male. Eligibility admitted prior anti-PD-1, anti-PD-L1 or anti-CTLA-4 therapy; roughly 40% had some. Study-wide findings and caveats: Among the lowest peripheral clonal expansion occurred in 0.1-3.0 mg/kg partial responders.

The CDR3 has 10 residues. CDR1 and CDR2 from the germline V gene are DFQATT and SNEGSKA (reference sequence). Deletions cut 5 bases from V and 7 bases from J, with 6 bases between. Some clones are missing from TCRdb's copy, which holds only in-frame ones; the method was immunoSEQ multiplex PCR. This sample has 35,000 to 40,000 clones; around 80% occur once, and the top ten carry around 20%. As to this clone: Its antigen is not identified.

Source: CD4+ or CD8+ T cells sorted from blood, taken in a trial of the OX40 agonist ivuxolimab. The TCR originated in an adult with an advanced solid tumor such as melanoma, head and neck, liver or kidney cancer. The rearrangement links TRBV20-1 to TRBJ1-5; D unresolved. CDR3 loop: CSAGLQPQHF. The CDR3 DNA sequence: TGCAGTGCTGGTCTCCAGCCCCAGCATTTT.